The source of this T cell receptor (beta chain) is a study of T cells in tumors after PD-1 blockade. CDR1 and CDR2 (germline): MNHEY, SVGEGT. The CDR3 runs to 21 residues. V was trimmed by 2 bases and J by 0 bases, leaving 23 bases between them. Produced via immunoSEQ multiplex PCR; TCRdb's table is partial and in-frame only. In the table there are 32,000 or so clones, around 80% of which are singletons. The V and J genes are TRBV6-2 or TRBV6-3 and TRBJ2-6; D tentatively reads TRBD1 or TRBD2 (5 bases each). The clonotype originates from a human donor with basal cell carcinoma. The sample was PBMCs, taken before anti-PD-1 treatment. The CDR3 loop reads CASSYPSMRGAMNSGANVLTF. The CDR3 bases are TGTGCCAGCAGTTACCCCAGCATGAGGGGAGCGATGAACTCTGGGGCCAACGTCCTGACTTTC.